This T cell receptor (beta chain) derives from a study of blood T cells in healthy people across ages (dated by TCRdb to 2014 to 2015). Broadly, across the study: In model experiments, template switching captured about one uniquely barcoded TCR beta cDNA molecule for every two T cells. The study measured age-related changes in TCR beta repertoire diversity using deep sequencing normalized with unique cDNA molecular identifiers. Donors were grouped into four age groups: young (average 16 years), middle-aged (39), aged (approximately 67) and long-lived (around 80). To avoid experimental bias, donors of different ages were spread randomly across the sequencing lanes. Using the same blood draw, the study looked at two additional independent replicas of 1 million unique cDNA reads for two donors, one aged 18 to 30 and the other aged 80 or older. What the research found in general, with its limitations: Estimates of total diversity based on one million sequenced T cells were regarded as lower bounds and as underestimates. A strong correlation was found between observed TCR beta diversity and the percentage of naive T cells measured by flow cytometry. Because the CMV infection status of the donors was unknown, age-related changes in expanded clonotypes may potentially have been confounded. Since profiling was done on bulk unsorted PBMCs, naive and antigen-experienced compartments could not be conclusively compared. As age increased, observed TCR beta diversity per million T cells dropped in a roughly linear way, and a significant reduction was already evident by age roughly 36. Compared with the aged group, more naive CD4+ T cells, fewer expanded clones and increased TCR diversity were shown by the long-lived group, suggesting age selection.

The donors were roughly 39 Caucasian individuals from Russia, aged roughly 6 to 100 years, who were systemically healthy. Roughly 10 milliliters of peripheral blood were drawn from each donor into EDTA-treated Vacutainer tubes. PBMCs were isolated by Ficoll-Paque density-gradient centrifugation, with at least 7 million obtained per sample. Trizol reagent was used to extract total RNA from the PBMCs, yielding at least 6 micrograms per sample. The percentages of naive CD45RAhigh/CD27high T cells were determined by flow cytometry on a PBMC aliquot from every donor. The receptor library was made with 5' RACE. The sequencing machine was an Illumina HiSeq 2500. A second roughly 7 to 11 cycle PCR used a sample-barcoded 5' primer and a J-beta primer mix. A template-switch 5' adaptor carrying 12 random nucleotides introduced a unique molecular identifier onto each TCR beta cDNA molecule. At least 3 million CDR3-containing paired-end reads were obtained from each sample. All of the RNA was converted into first-strand cDNA using the Mint cDNA synthesis kit, with a TRBC-specific oligonucleotide serving as the primer. Following uracil-DNA glycosylase treatment, a first 18-cycle PCR with universal primers M1SS and BC2_uni_R was performed on all cDNA. Per the authors' processing: Normalization of each sample was performed by random selection of 1 million high-quality reads, each carrying a distinct molecular identifier. Reads sharing molecular identifiers were discarded rather than binned into consensus sequences. MiTCR, with a Q25 quality threshold and the strictest error-elimination algorithm, was used for CDR3 identification, clonotype clustering and error correction. A nonparametric unseen species model with Euler transformation was used to estimate a lower bound on total TCR beta diversity. TCRdb passed the public sequencing reads through fastp at Q25 and MiXCR, retaining productive beta sequences. Identical CDR3 protein sequences are pooled into one entry, listed with their most common genes and DNA. It is TCRdb's table, rather than the study itself, that gives the V and J calls and clone size. This sample lists hundreds of thousands of distinct CDR3 sequences; 40% to 50% were detected once. The leading ten clones occupy nearly 20% of the sample.

This clonotype was seen more than once but under ten times. The antigen this receptor binds is unknown. No clone much larger than this one lies a single base away; base qualities are absent. Deletion took 5 bases off V and 2 bases off J, with a span of 18 bases between the germline ends. From the cysteine through the phenylalanine, the CDR3 covers 16 amino acids. The read is trimmed to its CDR3 DNA, 48 bases read in frame from base 1. Per the germline V gene, SGHTA is the CDR1 and FQGNSA is the CDR2. The V gene is TRBV7-2 and the J gene is TRBJ2-5; a tentative D call is TRBD2 (8 bases match). The source material was blood. The receptor was isolated from a man between 60 and 75 years old in good health. The nucleotide sequence reads as follows: TGTGCCAGCAGCCGGGAGGGGGCCACACAGCAAGAGACCCAGTACTTC. This gives the protein CASSREGATQQETQYF.